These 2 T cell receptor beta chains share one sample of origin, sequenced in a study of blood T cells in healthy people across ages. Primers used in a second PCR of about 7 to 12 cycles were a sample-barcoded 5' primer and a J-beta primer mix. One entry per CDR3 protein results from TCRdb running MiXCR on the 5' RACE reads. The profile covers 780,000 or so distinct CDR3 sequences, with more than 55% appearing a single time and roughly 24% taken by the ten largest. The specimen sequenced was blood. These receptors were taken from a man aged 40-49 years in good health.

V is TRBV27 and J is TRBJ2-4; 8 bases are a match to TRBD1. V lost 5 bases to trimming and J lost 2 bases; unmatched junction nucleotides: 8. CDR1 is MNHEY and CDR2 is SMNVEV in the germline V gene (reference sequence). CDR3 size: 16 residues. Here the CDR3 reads CASSPRTGLTKNIQYF. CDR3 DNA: TGTGCCAGCAGTCCACGGACAGGGTTAACCAAAAACATTCAGTACTTC.

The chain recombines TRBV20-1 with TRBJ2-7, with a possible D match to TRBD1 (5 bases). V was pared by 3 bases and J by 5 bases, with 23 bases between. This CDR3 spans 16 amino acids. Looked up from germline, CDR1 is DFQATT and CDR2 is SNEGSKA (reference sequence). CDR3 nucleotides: TGCAGTGCTAGGTGGAGACAGTTAGGGTTCGGTGACGAGCAGTACTTC. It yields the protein CSARWRQLGFGDEQYF.